The clone carrying this T cell receptor beta chain was observed once. Its antigen is not known. This CDR3 region has 13 residues. Germline-derived CDR1 and CDR2 are SGHTA and FQGNSA. Between the trimmed V and J ends, which lost 1 base and 4 bases, there was a span of 6 bases. Into CD45RA+ naive and CD45RA-negative memory subsets, the CD4+ cells were split. This sample is drawn from a study of shared clonotypes between healthy human individuals. Study results and caveats: Naive CD4 clonotype sharing across a few donors was approximately 5.2%. Memory subsets generally showed lower estimated richness than naive subsets.

The table came from immunoSEQ multiplex PCR; TCRdb's copy has only in-frame clones and leaves some out. The sample includes fewer than 200,000 clones, about 93% seen only once; the top ten take 0.067%. This sequence was found in a woman in her 30s in good health. Material: naive CD4+ T cells sorted from blood. Subset described: CD45RA+ positively selected. The rearrangement uses TRBV7-2 and TRBJ2-3, with no clear D. CDR3: CASSLVGADTQYF. The CDR3 coding sequence is TGTGCCAGCAGCTTAGTTGGGGCAGATACGCAGTATTTT.